The table lists the clone carrying this TCR beta chain with a few counts. Its antigen is unknown. These data are taken from a study of Graves' ophthalmopathy and Graves' hyperthyroidism. Regarding the study as a whole: The 13-signature model separated ophthalmopathy from stable hyperthyroidism at 85% to 90% sensitivity and approximately 81% specificity.

Amplified TCR beta CDR3 regions were obtained using RNA transcripts as template. HTBI primers served in a first-round RT-PCR, which a second-round multiplex PCR followed. TCRdb ran MiXCR on the multiplex PCR reads and lists one entry per CDR3 protein. The table records 45,000 to 60,000 distinct CDR3 sequences, approximately 50% of them present only once. Sequencing was performed on peripheral blood. The origin of this receptor is an adult woman with Graves' ophthalmopathy.

The CDR3 loop reads CASSITGGPAPQHF. In DNA, the CDR3 is TGTGCCAGTAGTATCACAGGGGGCCCCGCGCCCCAGCATTTT. V gene TRBV19 combines with J gene TRBJ1-5; 9 bases agree with TRBD1. V shed 3 bases, J shed 9 bases, and the junction held 6 bases outside the gene matches. Germline CDR1 and CDR2: LNHDA and SQIVND (reference sequence). CDR3 size: 14 residues.